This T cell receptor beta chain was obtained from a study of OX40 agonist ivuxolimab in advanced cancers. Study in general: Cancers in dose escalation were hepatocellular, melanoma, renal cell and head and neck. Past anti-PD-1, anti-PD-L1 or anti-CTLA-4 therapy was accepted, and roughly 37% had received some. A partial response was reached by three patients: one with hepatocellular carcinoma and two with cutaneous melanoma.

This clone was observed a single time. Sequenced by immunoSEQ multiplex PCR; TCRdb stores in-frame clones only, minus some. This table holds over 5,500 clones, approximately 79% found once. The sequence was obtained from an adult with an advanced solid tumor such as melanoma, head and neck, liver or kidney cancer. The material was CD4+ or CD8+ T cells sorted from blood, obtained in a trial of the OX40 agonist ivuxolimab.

The CDR3 loop is CASSLYGTSGEETQYF. In DNA, the CDR3 is TGTGCCAGCAGCTTATATGGGACTAGCGGTGAAGAGACCCAGTACTTC. The rearrangement joins TRBV7-6 to TRBJ2-5; 11 nucleotides align to TRBD2. With 2 bases clipped from V and 3 bases from J, the junction kept 5 bases outside the gene matches. This CDR3 comprises 16 residues. Germline V gene lookup returns CDR1 SGHVS and CDR2 FNYEAQ. Looking up the rest from reference TRBV7-6 and TRBJ2-5 gives the full variable domain: GAGVSQSPRYKVTKRGQDVALRCDPISGHVSLYWYRQALGQGPEFLTYFNYEAQQDKSGLPNDRFSAERPEGSISTLTIQRTEQRDSAMYRCASSLYGTSGEETQYFGPGTRLLVL.